This passage covers 20 T cell receptor beta chains from one sample sequenced in a study of identical twins. MiXCR was run by TCRdb on the 5' RACE reads, yielding one entry per CDR3 protein. The table has roughly 1.6 million distinct CDR3 sequences, roughly a third seen once. The sequenced material came from cord blood. These receptors were taken from a newborn girl in good health.

The rearrangement links TRBV2 to TRBJ1-1; D unresolved. The CDR3 covers 12 residues. The V and J ends lost 1 base and 6 bases respectively, with 6 bases between them. CDR1 is SNHLY and CDR2 is FYNNEI in the germline V gene. CDR3 region: CASSEGYSEAFF. In DNA form, the CDR3 reads TGTGCCAGCAGTGAAGGGTATTCTGAAGCTTTCTTT.

V gene TRBV11-2 combines with J gene TRBJ1-5; the D gene is possibly TRBD1 (5 bases). V lost 6 bases, J lost 3 bases, and 9 bases lay in between. Germline V gives CDR1 SGHAT, CDR2 FQNNGV. The CDR3 contains 13 residues. The CDR3 is CASSDSLNQPQHF. The CDR3 DNA is TGTGCCAGCAGTGACAGCCTCAATCAGCCCCAGCATTTT. Based on the CDR3 plus reference TRBV11-2 and TRBJ1-5, the full variable domain is EAGVAQSPRYKIIEKRQSVAFWCNPISGHATLYWYQQILGQGPKLLIQFQNNGVVDDSQLPKDRFSAERLKGVDSTLKIQPAKLEDSAVYLCASSDSLNQPQHFGDGTRLSIL.

This clonotype was counted only a few times. The rearrangement joins TRBV20-1 to TRBJ1-2; maybe TRBD1 (6 bases). V was clipped by 5 bases and J by 4 bases, with 17 bases between them. Germline CDR1 is DFQATT and CDR2 is SNEGSKA (reference sequence). This CDR3 is built from 14 residues. CDR3 region: CSAWDIDLIYGYTF. The CDR3 nucleotides are TGCAGTGCTTGGGACATCGACTTAATCTATGGCTACACCTTC.

This clonotype was counted only a few times. The V call is TRBV9, the J call TRBJ2-1, with a weak D call TRBD2 (7 bases). Germline V gene data show CDR1 as SGDLS and CDR2 as YYNGEE. This CDR3 has 15 amino acids. Deletions cut 0 bases from V and 4 bases from J, with 11 bases between. The CDR3: CASSVGGGGYNEQFF. The CDR3 bases are TGTGCCAGCAGCGTAGGGGGAGGGGGGTACAATGAGCAGTTCTTC. The full variable domain, in which reference TRBV9 and TRBJ2-1 provide the parts outside the CDR3, is DSGVTQTPKHLITATGQRVTLRCSPRSGDLSVYWYQQSLDQGLQFLIQYYNGEERAKGNILERFSAQQFPDLHSELNLSSLELGDSALYFCASSVGGGGYNEQFFGPGTRLTVL.

V and J are TRBV11-2 and TRBJ1-1; D is unclear. The CDR3 consists of 16 residues. Trimming left V 1 base short and J 0 bases short, with 12 bases between. In germline, CDR1 is SGHAT, CDR2 FQNNGV. CDR3 bases: TGTGCCAGCAGCTTAGGAGCATTCTCCCTGAACACTGAAGCTTTCTTT. It encodes CASSLGAFSLNTEAFF.

In its sample, this clonotype was seen a few times. This sequence joins TRBV20-1 and TRBJ2-5; 7 nucleotides match TRBD1. Trimming removed 5 bases from V and 0 bases from J; junction bases left unmatched: 9. CDR1 is DFQATT and CDR2 is SNEGSKA in the germline V gene (reference sequence). The CDR3 is 15 residues long. For the CDR3, the DNA is TGCAGTGCTGTAAAAGGGACAGATAACCAAGAGACCCAGTACTTC. This gives the protein CSAVKGTDNQETQYF.

This clonotype was detected a few times. The J gene is TRBJ1-1, the V gene TRBV6-5; D not resolved. Deletions cut 0 bases from V and 2 bases from J, with 10 bases between. Germline loops: CDR1 MNHEY, CDR2 SVGAGI. This CDR3 has 15 residues. The CDR3 loop is CASSYSYRRNTEAFF. The CDR3 region has the DNA TGTGCCAGCAGTTACTCGTACCGGAGAAACACTGAAGCTTTCTTT.

This clonotype was counted many times. The chain links TRBV7-2 to TRBJ2-4, with D possibly matching TRBD1 (5 bases). V dropped 7 bases and J dropped 1 base, with 11 bases sitting between them. The CDR3 is made up of 14 amino acids. Per germline, CDR1 SGHTA and CDR2 FQGNSA. CDR3 sequence reads: CASNLPGAKNIQYF. DNA of the CDR3: TGTGCCAGCAACCTCCCAGGGGCCAAAAACATTCAGTACTTC.

This rearrangement joins TRBV2 to TRBJ1-2; possible D gene TRBD1, 5 bases. Germline CDR1 reads SNHLY; CDR2 reads FYNNEI. CDR3 length: 12 residues. V dropped 4 bases and J dropped 11 bases, with 14 bases sitting between them. The CDR3 DNA reads as TGTGCCAGCAGTGTGGCGACGTGGGGGTACACCTTC. This sequence encodes CASSVATWGYTF.

This clonotype was observed a handful of times. This chain joins TRBV24-1 and TRBJ1-2; 12 bases are a match to TRBD1. Germline values: CDR1 KGHDR, CDR2 SFDVKD. There are 17 residues in the CDR3. The J segment lost 3 bases and the V segment lost 4 bases, leaving 8 bases of the junction unmatched. CDR3 sequence (DNA): TGTGCCACCAGTGACCACCTTGGGACAGGGGGCGACTATGGCTACACCTTC. This gives the protein CATSDHLGTGGDYGYTF.

There are a few counts of this clonotype. This chain links TRBV6-1 with TRBJ1-6; possibly TRBD1 for D (6 bases). V lost 5 bases to trimming and J lost 6 bases, with 8 bases between them. Per the germline V gene, CDR1 is MNHNS and CDR2 is SASEGT. The CDR3 runs 13 residues. The CDR3 spells CASSTGFNSPLHF. CDR3 sequence (DNA): TGTGCCAGCAGTACAGGGTTTAATTCACCCCTCCACTTT.

In its sample, this clonotype was seen a few times. The chain combines TRBV4-2 with TRBJ2-1; 12 nucleotides match TRBD2. V was clipped by 0 bases and J by 14 bases; unmatched bases: 8. In germline, CDR1 is LGHNA, CDR2 YNFKEQ. This CDR3 has 15 residues. In nucleotides, the CDR3 is TGTGCCAGCAGCCAAGATCTGCTAGCGGGAGGGGAGAAGTTCTTC. This translates into CASSQDLLAGGEKFF.

This clonotype has only a few counts. The chain employs TRBV29-1 and TRBJ1-2, with D perhaps TRBD1 (5 bases). The CDR3 length is 12 residues. Per the germline V gene, CDR1 is SQVTM and CDR2 is ANQGSEA. V dropped 4 bases and J dropped 8 bases, with 14 bases sitting between them. The CDR3 region is CSVGPQGLGYTF. In DNA form, the CDR3 reads TGCAGCGTTGGACCCCAGGGTTTAGGCTACACCTTC.

This clonotype was counted between two and nine times. The chain employs TRBV20-1 and TRBJ2-3; 13 bases line up with TRBD2. The germline gives CDR1 DFQATT, CDR2 SNEGSKA (reference sequence). This CDR3 comprises 16 residues. Losses at the gene ends were 3 bases for V and 3 bases for J; bases not matched to a gene: 6. In nucleotides, the CDR3 is TGCAGTGCTAGTCCCGGGACTAGCGGGAATACAGATACGCAGTATTTT. Amino acid sequence: CSASPGTSGNTDTQYF.

Only a few counts were recorded for this clonotype. The V gene is TRBV7-9, the J gene TRBJ1-1; unclear D gene. The CDR3 covers 15 residues. The germline CDR1 and CDR2 sequences are SEHNR and FQNEAQ (reference sequence). Trimming shortened V by 3 bases and J by 1 base, and 12 bases separated the two germline ends. The CDR3 DNA is TGTGCCAGCAGCTTTTTATCCGGGTCGAACACTGAAGCTTTCTTT. Translated: CASSFLSGSNTEAFF.

The chain couples TRBV6-1 to TRBJ1-2; D not resolved. CDR1 and CDR2 from the germline V gene are MNHNS and SASEGT. The CDR3 has 13 residues. V gave up 7 bases and J gave up 0 bases, with 9 bases separating them. CDR3 region: CASIYPANYGYTF. The CDR3 DNA is TGTGCCAGCATATATCCAGCTAACTATGGCTACACCTTC.

This sequence joins TRBV6-5 and TRBJ2-7, with D possibly TRBD2 on 6 matching bases. The length of the CDR3 is 15 residues. Trimming removed 0 bases at V and 2 bases at J, with 11 bases between. CDR1 and CDR2 (germline): MNHEY, SVGAGI. CDR3 amino acids: CASSYSAGSTYEQYF. The CDR3 nucleotides are TGTGCCAGCAGTTACTCGGCGGGATCAACCTACGAGCAGTACTTC.

Remarks on this clonotype: Its ends do not fully match the called genes, so a read error is possible. The chain combines TRBV28 with TRBJ2-7; 9 bases fit TRBD2. The CDR3 has 15 residues. CDR1 MDHEN and CDR2 SYDVKM come from the germline V gene. DNA for the CDR3: TGTGCCTGCAGCTCCCTTAGCGGGGGTTCCTACGAGCAGTACTTC. It encodes CACSSLSGGSYEQYF.

The CDR3 sequence is CASSYDRRYGYTF. The CDR3 coding sequence is TGTGCCAGCAGTTACGACAGGAGGTATGGCTACACCTTC. This chain uses TRBV6-5 with TRBJ1-2; D might be TRBD1 (6 bases). Germline V CDR1 and CDR2: MNHEY, SVGAGI. CDR3 length: 13 amino acids. With 2 bases removed from V and 5 bases from J, the gap between germline ends came to 9 bases.

The gene calls are TRBV12-3 or TRBV12-4 and TRBJ2-1; D gene uncertain. Between the trimmed V and J ends, which lost 0 bases and 2 bases, there was a span of 8 bases. This CDR3 has 15 residues. CDR3 nucleotide sequence: TGTGCCAGCAGTTTAGCCGGGCAGACCTACAATGAGCAGTTCTTC. It codes for CASSLAGQTYNEQFF.